Listed below are T cell receptor beta chains from one sample, sequenced in a study of T cell repertoires in cytomegalovirus infection. Using its own MiXCR run on the reads, TCRdb lists one record per CDR3 protein. The data show approximately 300,000 distinct CDR3 sequences, around 29% seen once. These receptors are not linked to any known antigen. This specimen consisted of cultured PBMCs, obtained from culture after CMV antigen stimulation. The origin of the receptors is a human donor in good health (CMV status not recorded). Some clones in this sample may be carry-over from other donors' samples. CDR3s include the opening cysteine and the closing phenylalanine or tryptophan. The D gene is left open where the match is weak. Clone size is shown for a subset of rows, as once, few, many or a class of expanded clone.

cdr3_nt	cdr3_aa	clone_size	d_call	j_call	v_call
TGCGCCAGCAGCTCGTCAGCGGGAGGCGAGCAGTACTTC	CASSSSAGGEQYF	once	TRBD2	TRBJ2-7	TRBV5-1
TGTGCCACCACTCCGATTACAGGGGCGAACACTGAAGCTTTCTTT	CATTPITGANTEAFF	few	TRBD1	TRBJ1-1	TRBV19
TGTGCTAGTGCCCCTGCACGCGGGGACAGAAAAGCTTTCTTT	CASAPARGDRKAFF	few	TRBD1	TRBJ1-1	TRBV12-5
TGTGCCAGCAGCCCCTTGTTGGAGACCCAGTACTTC	CASSPLLETQYF	-	-	TRBJ2-5	TRBV7-2
TGTGCCAGCAGCGTAGTATCGGGACAGGGATATGGCTACACCTTC	CASSVVSGQGYGYTF	few	TRBD1	TRBJ1-2	TRBV9
TGTGCCAGCGCTGGACAGGGGGCTGGTCGCACTGAAGCTTTCTTT	CASAGQGAGRTEAFF	-	TRBD1	TRBJ1-1	TRBV7-2
TGTGCCAGCAGCCCCTATATGGGTGAGCAGTTCTTC	CASSPYMGEQFF	few	-	TRBJ2-1	TRBV7-2
TGCAGTGCTAGAGATCCCCTAGGGGGAGAGCAGTTCTTC	CSARDPLGGEQFF	-	-	TRBJ2-1	TRBV20-1
TGTGCCAGCAGGGAGTGGACAGAGAACACTGAAGCTTTCTTT	CASREWTENTEAFF	few	-	TRBJ1-1	TRBV11-2
TGCAGCGTTGTGTGGGGGGGTCGGGTTGGCGATGAGCAGTTCTTC	CSVVWGGRVGDEQFF	once	TRBD2	TRBJ2-1	TRBV29-1
TGTGCCAGCAGGCCCGACGTGGGGTCCGGGGAGCTGTTTTTT	CASRPDVGSGELFF	-	-	TRBJ2-2	TRBV6-1
TGTGCCAGCAGTTACCCCGTCGGGGGAGAAGCTTTCTTT	CASSYPVGGEAFF	few	-	TRBJ1-1	TRBV6-5
TGTGCCAGCAAAAAGGCAGGGGGTATCGACGAGCAGTACTTC	CASKKAGGIDEQYF	-	TRBD1	TRBJ2-7	TRBV6-2/TRBV6-3
TGTGCCAGCAGCTTAGGAGGGAACAATCAGCCCCAGCATTTT	CASSLGGNNQPQHF	many	-	TRBJ1-5	TRBV7-9
TGTGCCAGCCGACTAGCCATCCCTAGGACAGATACGCAGTATTTT	CASRLAIPRTDTQYF	-	TRBD2	TRBJ2-3	TRBV6-6
TGTGCCACCAGTGAGCCGGGACAGTACAATGAGCAGTTCTTC	CATSEPGQYNEQFF	-	TRBD1	TRBJ2-1	TRBV24-1
TGTGCCAGCAGCTTATCGTTTGGGACTAGCGGTAGGAACACCGGGGAGCTGTTTTTT	CASSLSFGTSGRNTGELFF	few	TRBD2	TRBJ2-2	TRBV7-8
TGTGCCAGCAGTTTTATTCTTACGACAGGGACTCCCGTCTACTACGAGCAGTACTTC	CASSFILTTGTPVYYEQYF	-	-	TRBJ2-7	TRBV28
TGCGCCAGCAGCTCGGGAACTAGCGCCCCGGGGACCGGGGAGCTGTTTTTT	CASSSGTSAPGTGELFF	-	TRBD2	TRBJ2-2	TRBV5-1
TGTGCCAGCAGCCAAGATCGAGAAGGGGGCTATGGCTACACCTTC	CASSQDREGGYGYTF	few	-	TRBJ1-2	TRBV4-2
TGTGCCAGTAGTTCCGGACAGGGGGGATTGTGGAGCAATCAGCCCCAGCATTTT	CASSSGQGGLWSNQPQHF	few	TRBD1	TRBJ1-5	TRBV19
TGTGCCTGCAGCTTCTCGACAGGGATCACCTACGAGCAGTACTTC	CACSFSTGITYEQYF	-	TRBD1	TRBJ2-7	TRBV7-2
TGCAGTGCTGAGACCGGGACAGGGAATCAGCCCCAGCATTTT	CSAETGTGNQPQHF	few	TRBD1	TRBJ1-5	TRBV20-1
TGTGCCAGCAGCGTTATGGGACTAGGATTAAATGAGCAGTTCTTC	CASSVMGLGLNEQFF	many	TRBD2	TRBJ2-1	TRBV7-2
TGTGCCAGCAGTAGGCCGTTCTACGAGCAGTACTTC	CASSRPFYEQYF	-	-	TRBJ2-7	TRBV2
TGTGCCAGCAGCCCCTCTGGAGGAGGGGTGGGTGAGCCCCAGCATTTT	CASSPSGGGVGEPQHF	-	-	TRBJ1-5	TRBV7-4
TGTGCCAGCAGCCCCTTAACCAACACAGATACGCAGTATTTT	CASSPLTNTDTQYF	-	-	TRBJ2-3	TRBV7-2
TGCAGTGCGTCGTCCCGGGACAATGAGCAGTTCTTC	CSASSRDNEQFF	-	-	TRBJ2-1	TRBV20-1
TGTGCCAGCTCACCACAGGACGGGGCAACTAATGAAAAACTGTTTTTT	CASSPQDGATNEKLFF	few	-	TRBJ1-4	TRBV18
TGCACCGGGACAGAGTCATACAATGAGCAGTTCTTC	CTGTESYNEQFF	-	TRBD1	TRBJ2-1	TRBV20-1
TGTGCCAGCACCTACAACAATGAGCAGTTCTTC	CASTYNNEQFF	few	-	TRBJ2-1	TRBV6-6
TGCGCCAGCGCGTACAGGGAACTGAACACTGAAGCTTTCTTT	CASAYRELNTEAFF	-	-	TRBJ1-1	TRBV5-1
TGTGCCAGCAGTTACTCAGGGGCCCAGTACTTC	CASSYSGAQYF	-	-	TRBJ2-5	TRBV6-5
TGCGCCAGCACTATGTCGGACGAGCAGTACTTC	CASTMSDEQYF	few	-	TRBJ2-7	TRBV10-2
TGTGCCAGCAGCCGACGGACTAGCGGGAGGTATGAGCAGTTCTTC	CASSRRTSGRYEQFF	few	TRBD2	TRBJ2-1	TRBV14
TGTGCCAGCAGCTTTAACGAAGGAGATACGCAGTATTTT	CASSFNEGDTQYF	few	-	TRBJ2-3	TRBV7-3
TGTGCCAGCAGTTTCCCCGGGACAGAGCAGTACTTC	CASSFPGTEQYF	-	-	TRBJ2-7	TRBV7-2
TGTGCCAGCAGCTTGTATCATAACCAAGAGACCCAGTACTTC	CASSLYHNQETQYF	few	-	TRBJ2-5	TRBV11-2
TGCGCCAGCAAAGCCCCGGCCGACATTCTGGAGTACTTC	CASKAPADILEYF	-	-	TRBJ2-4	TRBV23-1
TGTGCCAGCAGTTTAGGGGGGGCACGAGACACTGAAGCTTTCTTT	CASSLGGARDTEAFF	few	-	TRBJ1-1	TRBV28
TGTGCCAGCAACAGCAAAGCCGGACAGTCTCATAATTCACCCCTCCACTTT	CASNSKAGQSHNSPLHF	-	-	TRBJ1-6	TRBV4-2
TGTGCCAGCAGCTTGGATTCGTCCCTAATCTCTGGGGCCAACGTCCTGACTTTC	CASSLDSSLISGANVLTF	few	-	TRBJ2-6	TRBV5-4
TGTGCCACCACCCCGGGCCCGGTCAGGCGAAAACAAGAGACCCAGTACTTC	CATTPGPVRRKQETQYF	few	-	TRBJ2-5	TRBV2
TGTGCCAGCGTAGCATCCCAGGGGTACACCGGGGAGCTGTTTTTT	CASVASQGYTGELFF	-	-	TRBJ2-2	TRBV28
TGTGCCAGCAGCCAATCTGGGGGCGAAGCTTTCTTT	CASSQSGGEAFF	few	-	TRBJ1-1	TRBV7-8
TGTGCCAGCAGTCCCCTGGGGGGGCGCTTATACTATGGCTACACCTTC	CASSPLGGRLYYGYTF	few	-	TRBJ1-2	TRBV12-3/TRBV12-4